These 23 T cell receptor beta chains were sequenced from one sample in a study of blood T cell repertoires in COVID-19. Profiled with immunoSEQ multiplex PCR; TCRdb holds only in-frame clones, not every one. The table shows about 130,000 clones, with about 80% occurring only once. Specimen: peripheral blood. All receptors come from a man between 60 and 70 years old with acute or convalescent COVID-19.

This chain connects TRBV6-2 or TRBV6-3 to TRBJ2-1; 10 bases map to TRBD2. The CDR3 is 18 amino acids. After removal of 3 bases from V and 3 bases from J, the junction contained 11 bases not matched to a gene. Germline V gives CDR1 MNHEY, CDR2 SVGEGT. CDR3: CASSYRGVAGGHYNEQFF. CDR3 nucleotides: TGTGCCAGCAGTTATCGGGGGGTAGCGGGAGGCCACTACAATGAGCAGTTCTTC.

The V gene is TRBV6-5, the J gene TRBJ1-3; the D is unclear. Germline CDR1 is MNHEY and CDR2 is SVGAGI. The CDR3 runs to 15 residues. V was pared by 5 bases and J by 0 bases, with 11 bases between. The DNA of the CDR3 is TGTGCCAGCAGTCCGGGAGGTAACTCTGGAAACACCATATATTTT. It translates to CASSPGGNSGNTIYF.

The rearrangement links TRBV4-1 to TRBJ2-3; 9 positions match TRBD2. CDR1 and CDR2 from the germline V gene are MGHRA and YSYEKL. After removal of 1 base from V and 3 bases from J, the junction contained 5 bases not matched to a gene. The CDR3 runs 16 residues. The DNA for the CDR3 is TGCGCCAGCAGCCAAGTGGGCGGGAGGGCGACAGATACGCAGTATTTT. Residues: CASSQVGGRATDTQYF.

J is TRBJ1-5 and V is TRBV5-1, with D perhaps matching TRBD1 (6 bases). Germline V gene sequence: CDR1 SGHRS, CDR2 YFSETQ. The CDR3 runs 15 residues. Trimming stripped 4 bases from V and 1 base from J, with 12 bases between. Written as DNA, the CDR3 is TGCGCCAGCAGCCCCGGGACATTAAGCAATCAGCCCCAGCATTTT. Its translation: CASSPGTLSNQPQHF. Complete variable domain (other parts from reference TRBV5-1 and TRBJ1-5): KAGVTQTPRYLIKTRGQQVTLSCSPISGHRSVSWYQQTPGQGLQFLFEYFSETQRNKGNFPGRFSGRQFSNSRSEMNVSTLELGDSALYLCASSPGTLSNQPQHFGDGTRLSIL.

The chain employs TRBV3-1 (or the pseudogene TRBV3-2) and TRBJ1-1; D is uncertain. Germline CDR1 and CDR2: LGHDT and YNNKEL (reference sequence). With 1 base removed from V and 2 bases from J, the gap between germline ends came to 11 bases. This CDR3 has 15 amino acids. CDR3 sequence: CASSQGSSKNTEAFF. CDR3 DNA sequence: TGTGCCAGCAGCCAAGGATCCAGTAAAAACACTGAAGCTTTCTTT.

V gene TRBV29-1 combines with J gene TRBJ2-7, with 15 bases lining up with TRBD2. In germline, CDR1 is SQVTM, CDR2 ANQGSEA. The CDR3 has 15 residues. J was trimmed by 4 bases and V by 7 bases; bases with no gene match: 8. The CDR3 protein is CSALGLAGGRYEQYF. The CDR3 coding sequence is TGCAGCGCTCTGGGACTAGCGGGAGGTCGGTACGAGCAGTACTTC.

The rearrangement links TRBV7-3 to TRBJ2-1; 14 bases agree with TRBD2. J gave up 3 bases and V 5 bases, and 3 bases lay outside the gene matches. Germline lookup yields CDR1 SGHTA and CDR2 FQGTGA. The CDR3 is 16 amino acids. CDR3 DNA: TGTGCCAGCAGCCCCGGGACTAGCGGGAGCTACAATGAGCAGTTCTTC. It codes for CASSPGTSGSYNEQFF. Based on the CDR3 plus reference TRBV7-3 and TRBJ2-1, the full variable domain is GAGVSQTPSNKVTEKGKYVELRCDPISGHTALYWYRQSLGQGPEFLIYFQGTGAADDSGLPNDRFFAVRPEGSVSTLKIQRTERGDSAVYLCASSPGTSGSYNEQFFGPGTRLTVL.

The chain joins TRBV28 to TRBJ2-1, with TRBD2 matching 14 bases. J gave up 7 bases and V 6 bases, and 17 bases lay outside the gene matches. CDR3 length: 19 residues. Germline CDR1 is MDHEN and CDR2 is SYDVKM. As DNA, the CDR3 is TGTGCCAGCAGCTCCCTGGGACTAGCGGGAGTATTTGGTTCGAATGAGCAGTTCTTC. Translated, it gives CASSSLGLAGVFGSNEQFF.

The chain uses TRBV10-1 and TRBJ2-2; D is undetermined. Germline-derived CDR1 and CDR2 are WNHNN and SYGVQD (reference sequence). The CDR3 extends over 14 amino acids. The V gene lost 6 bases and the J gene lost 1 base, with 9 bases spanning the gap. The CDR3 here is CASRIFRNTGELFF. The CDR3 DNA reads TGCGCCAGCAGGATCTTTAGGAACACCGGGGAGCTGTTTTTT.

The DNA of the CDR3 is TGCAGTGCTAGTCGTCAACGGGTCACAGGAAACACCATATATTTT. The encoded protein is CSASRQRVTGNTIYF. The gene calls are TRBV20-1 and TRBJ1-3; D remains unclear. This CDR3 spans 15 amino acids. Trimming stripped 3 bases from V and 4 bases from J, with 16 bases between. CDR1 is DFQATT and CDR2 is SNEGSKA in the germline V gene (reference sequence).

This clone was seen a single time. The V call is TRBV29-1, the J call TRBJ2-3; TRBD1 matches 7 bases. Losses at the gene ends were 7 bases for V and 0 bases for J; bases not matched to a gene: 10. The germline V gene has CDR1 SQVTM and CDR2 ANQGSEA. The length of the CDR3 is 15 residues. This CDR3 is CSGTGTVSSTDTQYF. DNA of the CDR3: TGCAGCGGTACCGGGACAGTTTCTAGCACAGATACGCAGTATTTT.

The CDR3 sequence: CASRLRGGSPDTQYF. The CDR3 DNA reads as TGTGCCAGTAGATTGCGGGGGGGATCTCCAGATACGCAGTATTTT. The chain recombines TRBV19 with TRBJ2-3; 9 positions match TRBD2. With V trimmed by 6 bases and J by 4 bases, 8 bases remained unmatched. The germline gives CDR1 LNHDA, CDR2 SQIVND (reference sequence). The CDR3 loop spans 15 amino acids.

The chain couples TRBV2 to TRBJ1-2; the match to TRBD1 covers 7 bases. CDR3 length: 14 amino acids. CDR1 is SNHLY, CDR2 FYNNEI, per germline. The ends lost 6 bases at V and 0 bases at J; junction bases unmatched: 4. The CDR3 loop reads CASSTQGANYGYTF. The CDR3, as DNA: TGTGCCAGCAGCACCCAGGGGGCTAACTATGGCTACACCTTC.

The rearrangement links TRBV6-1 to TRBJ1-1; D perhaps matches TRBD1 (5 bases). Between the trimmed V and J ends, which lost 3 bases and 3 bases, there was a span of 8 bases. Per the germline V gene, CDR1 is MNHNS and CDR2 is SASEGT. The CDR3 sequence is 13 residues long. The CDR3 spells CASSERGDTEAFF. The CDR3 nucleotides read TGTGCCAGCAGTGAGCGGGGGGACACTGAAGCTTTCTTT.

The chain employs TRBV28 and TRBJ1-5; D possibly corresponds to TRBD1 (5 bases). Germline V CDR1 and CDR2: MDHEN, SYDVKM. The CDR3 is 14 residues long. Trimming removed 2 bases at V and 6 bases at J, with 11 bases between. The CDR3 coding sequence is TGTGCCAGCAGTTTAGGGGGGGTGATTCAGCCCCAGCATTTT. This codes for CASSLGGVIQPQHF. The entire variable domain, with the rest obtained from reference TRBV28 and TRBJ1-5, is as follows: DVKVTQSSRYLVKRTGEKVFLECVQDMDHENMFWYRQDPGLGLRLIYFSYDVKMKEKGDIPEGYSVSREKKERFSLILESASTNQTSMYLCASSLGGVIQPQHFGDGTRLSIL.

The V call is TRBV5-1, the J call TRBJ2-3, with D perhaps TRBD2 (5 bases). CDR1 is SGHRS and CDR2 is YFSETQ in the germline V gene. This CDR3 region has 15 residues. Trimming took off 1 base at V and 0 bases at J, with 9 bases between the two ends. In DNA form, the CDR3 reads TGCGCCAGCAGCTTGATGTCTAGCAGCACAGATACGCAGTATTTT. This encodes CASSLMSSSTDTQYF.

The chain uses TRBV19 and TRBJ2-3; D call uncertain. Germline assignment: CDR1 LNHDA and CDR2 SQIVND (reference sequence). CDR3 size: 15 residues. V was cut by 6 bases and J by 1 base, with 14 bases left in between. DNA for the CDR3: TGTGCCAGTAGCAGAGACTCCGACCGCACAGATACGCAGTATTTT. This gives the protein CASSRDSDRTDTQYF.

This chain connects TRBV19 to TRBJ2-2; TRBD2 matches 16 bases. The V segment lost 8 bases and the J segment 5 bases; nucleotides outside the gene matches: 8. This CDR3 region has 17 residues. The germline gives CDR1 LNHDA, CDR2 SQIVND (reference sequence). CDR3 protein: CASGPGTSGRGTGELFF. The CDR3 nucleotides are TGTGCCAGTGGTCCCGGGACTAGCGGGAGGGGGACCGGGGAGCTGTTTTTT.

The CDR3 region has the DNA TGCGCCAGCAGCCCCCGGCCGGGAGCTCCCAAAAACATTCAGTACTTC. This codes for CASSPRPGAPKNIQYF. V gene TRBV5-1 combines with J gene TRBJ2-4, with D maybe TRBD2 (6 bases). Deletions cut 4 bases from V and 2 bases from J, with 16 bases between. From germline, CDR1 is SGHRS and CDR2 YFSETQ. The CDR3 has 16 residues.

This rearrangement joins TRBV9 to TRBJ2-5; unclear D gene. Germline CDR1 SGDLS, CDR2 YYNGEE. The CDR3 covers 15 residues. V lost 0 bases and J 1 base, leaving 10 bases between the germline ends. The CDR3 is CASSVAMGRQETQYF. CDR3 bases: TGTGCCAGCAGCGTAGCTATGGGCCGCCAAGAGACCCAGTACTTC.

The chain joins TRBV10-3 to TRBJ1-2, with D tentatively TRBD1 (5 bases). Germline CDR1 ENHRY, CDR2 SYGVKD. Trimming stripped 10 bases from V and 7 bases from J, with 19 bases between. CDR3 size: 13 residues. The CDR3 DNA sequence: TGTGCCACCCTACAGGAGCAACCCCTTGGCTACACCTTC. Its translation is CATLQEQPLGYTF.

CDR3 sequence: CASSSTGVANYGYTF. CDR3 coding DNA: TGTGCCAGCAGTTCGACAGGAGTAGCTAACTATGGCTACACCTTC. The chain links TRBV27 to TRBJ1-2, with a possible D match to TRBD1 (6 bases). V was clipped by 4 bases and J by 0 bases, with 12 bases between them. From germline, CDR1 is MNHEY and CDR2 SMNVEV (reference sequence). This CDR3 spans 15 amino acids.

The chain is built from TRBV30 and TRBJ2-3; D call uncertain. This CDR3 has 12 amino acids. The V end was cut by 0 bases, the J end by 4 bases, with 5 bases between. Germline V lookup: CDR1 GTSNPN, CDR2 SVGIG (reference sequence). CDR3 sequence (DNA): TGTGCCTGGAGTGTACGAGCAGATACGCAGTATTTT. Protein sequence: CAWSVRADTQYF.